This TCR beta chain appears in the sequencing data of a study of blood T cells in healthy people across ages (dated by TCRdb to between 2014 and 2017). General notes on the study: Template switching captured roughly one uniquely barcoded TCR beta cDNA molecule per two T cells in model experiments. Donors were grouped into four age groups: young (average approximately 15 years), middle-aged (39), aged (62) and long-lived (approximately 78). Age-related changes in TCR beta repertoire diversity were measured in the study by deep sequencing normalized with unique cDNA molecular identifiers. The study analyzed two additional independent replicas of 1 million unique cDNA reads from the same blood draw for two donors, one aged 18 to 30 and one aged 80 or older. To avoid experimental bias, donors of different ages were randomly spread across the sequencing lanes.

In regard to this clonotype: Its antigen has not been determined. One end of the junction is discordant with germline, which a read error may explain.

Systemically healthy Caucasian individuals from Russia, some 36 in total and aged about 6 to 95 years, were included as donors. Roughly 9.5 milliliters of peripheral blood were drawn from each donor into EDTA-treated Vacutainer tubes. Ficoll-Paque density-gradient centrifugation was used to isolate PBMCs, with at least 7 million per sample. Trizol reagent was used to extract total RNA from PBMCs, with at least 6 micrograms per sample. The percentages of naive CD45RAhigh/CD27high T cells were determined by flow cytometry on a PBMC aliquot from every donor. Study-wide conclusions, independent of this receptor: The long-lived group showed more naive CD4+ T cells, fewer expanded clones and increased TCR diversity than the aged group, suggesting age selection. Observed TCR beta diversity correlated strongly with the percentage of naive T cells measured by flow cytometry. As age increased, observed TCR beta diversity per million T cells dropped in a roughly linear way, and a significant reduction was already evident by age roughly 40. Estimates of total diversity from one million sequenced T cells were regarded as lower bounds and underestimates. Conclusive comparison of naive and antigen-experienced compartments was prevented by the profiling of bulk unsorted PBMCs. Because the CMV infection status of the donors was unknown, age-related changes in expanded clonotypes may potentially have been confounded.

Including cysteine and phenylalanine, the CDR3 has 15 amino acids. Only CDR3 DNA remains: 45 bases, in frame from the first base. CDR1 and CDR2 are drawn from the germline V gene (reference sequence): LGHDT, YNNKEL. The receptor library was made with 5' RACE. Instrument used: Illumina HiSeq 2500. The second PCR ran for about 7 to 11 cycles and used a J-beta primer mix along with a sample-barcoded 5' primer. A template-switch 5' adaptor carrying 12 random nucleotides introduced a unique molecular identifier onto each TCR beta cDNA molecule. Each sample yielded at least 2.5 million CDR3-containing paired-end reads. All of the RNA was converted into first-strand cDNA using the Mint cDNA synthesis kit, with a TRBC-specific oligonucleotide serving as the primer. Following uracil-DNA glycosylase treatment, all cDNA underwent a first 18-cycle PCR with the universal primers M1SS and BC2_uni_R. In the authors' own workflow: For normalization, 1 million high-quality reads, each with a distinct molecular identifier, were randomly selected from each sample. Reads sharing molecular identifiers were discarded rather than binned into consensus sequences. CDR3 identification, clonotype clustering and error correction used MiTCR with a Q25 quality threshold and the strictest error-elimination algorithm. A nonparametric unseen species model with Euler transformation was used to estimate a lower bound on total TCR beta diversity. The public sequencing data were trimmed at Q25 with fastp and processed into clonotypes with MiXCR by TCRdb, which kept only in-frame beta chains. One record per CDR3 amino acid sequence lists the most common genes and DNA. These V and J calls originate from TCRdb's pipeline instead of the authors' own analysis. Within this sample are 700,000 to 950,000 distinct CDR3 sequences, with 43% of them counted one time only. The ten largest make up about 20% of the sample.

The source is a woman in her sixties or seventies in good health. The chain uses TRBV3-1 and TRBJ2-3, and 8 bases in between align with TRBD2. Sequenced material: blood. The CDR3 sequence is CAGSRPSGSRDTQYF. The nucleotide sequence reads TGTGCCGGCAGCCGCCCGAGCGGGAGTCGAGATACGCAGTATTTT.